This TCR beta chain originates from a study of T-cell memory formation after mild COVID-19. Using its own MiXCR run on the 5' RACE reads, TCRdb lists one record per CDR3 protein. The sample holds under 650,000 distinct CDR3 sequences, more than 15% seen once. Study findings and constraints: The pre-infection memory compartment contained some responding clones, suggesting cross-reactive memory joined.

This clonotype showed up just a few times. Its antigen is unidentified. V trimming: 0 bases; J trimming: 4 bases; junction bases outside the gene matches: 0. The CDR3 runs 16 residues. Germline V CDR1 and CDR2: SGDLS, YYNGEE. The receptor was derived from an adult woman who had mild COVID-19 (a few samples of this study predate the infection). Cell type and time point are not known. The sequenced sample consisted of PBMCs or a T cell subset sorted from them (not recorded which). The chain joins TRBV9 to TRBJ2-3, with 15 bases aligning to TRBD2. Here the CDR3 DNA reads TGTGCCAGCAGCGTAGGGACTAGCGGGGGGGCAGATACGCAGTATTTT. This sequence encodes CASSVGTSGGADTQYF.